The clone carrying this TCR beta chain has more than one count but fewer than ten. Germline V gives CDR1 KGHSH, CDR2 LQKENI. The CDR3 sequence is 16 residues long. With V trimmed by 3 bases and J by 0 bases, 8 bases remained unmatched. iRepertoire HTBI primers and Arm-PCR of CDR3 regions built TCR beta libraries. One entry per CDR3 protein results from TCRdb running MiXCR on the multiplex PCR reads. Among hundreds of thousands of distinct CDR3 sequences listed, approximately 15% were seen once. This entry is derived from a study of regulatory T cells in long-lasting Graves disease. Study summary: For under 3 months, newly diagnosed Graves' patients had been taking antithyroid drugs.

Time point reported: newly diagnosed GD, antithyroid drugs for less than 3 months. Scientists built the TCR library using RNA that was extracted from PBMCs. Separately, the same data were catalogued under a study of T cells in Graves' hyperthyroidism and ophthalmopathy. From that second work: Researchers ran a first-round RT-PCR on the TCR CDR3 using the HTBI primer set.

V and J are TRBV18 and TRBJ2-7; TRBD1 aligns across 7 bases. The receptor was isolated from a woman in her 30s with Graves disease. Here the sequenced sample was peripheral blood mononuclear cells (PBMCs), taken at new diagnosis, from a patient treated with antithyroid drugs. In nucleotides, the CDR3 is TGTGCCAGCTCACCCTCCCAGGGACAGATCTCCTACGAGCAGTACTTC. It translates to CASSPSQGQISYEQYF.